This TCR beta chain came from a study of long-term antiretroviral therapy in people with HIV. The assay, immunoSEQ v3.0, was run at survey level. The protocol was immunoSEQ multiplex PCR, while the TCRdb copy is restricted to in-frame clones and leaves out a portion. The profile shows 20,000 to 25,000 clones, around 80% of them singletons. Concerning this clone: As yet, its antigen is unknown.

Per the germline V gene, CDR1 is GTSNPN and CDR2 is SVGIG (reference sequence). There are 11 residues in the CDR3. V was shortened by 2 bases and J by 9 bases, with 8 bases between the two germline ends. The study, taken as a whole, reports: The study found narrower CDR3 length ranges in HIV repertoires than in controls. Pre-ART-expanded clones dominated the repertoire at all time points.

This material consisted of unsorted PBMCs, taken 1.2 years after starting antiretroviral therapy. V usage is TRBV30 and J usage is TRBJ2-1, with unresolved D. This clonotype originated in a woman between 35 and 50 years old with HIV. Here the CDR3 DNA reads TGTGCCTGGAGTACAGCAGGTGAGCAGTTCTTC. This translates into CAWSTAGEQFF.